Below, 32 T cell receptor beta chains from the same sample are listed, as sequenced in a study of blood T cell repertoires in COVID-19. Assay: immunoSEQ multiplex PCR; the TCRdb copy retains only in-frame clones and omits some. The profile shows 150,000 to 250,000 clones, around four fifths of them singletons. The sequencing sample was made of peripheral blood. These receptors came from a human donor with acute or convalescent COVID-19. The donor label of this sample is uncertain.

This rearrangement joins TRBV6-5 to TRBJ1-1; no clear D gene. The ends were cut back, 4 bases at V and 2 bases at J, with 11 bases in the middle. This CDR3 is built from 14 residues. Germline-derived CDR1 and CDR2 are MNHEY and SVGAGI. The CDR3 nucleotides are TGTGCCAGCAGTTCCTGGGCAGTTAACACTGAAGCTTTCTTT. Translation gives CASSSWAVNTEAFF.

The chain links TRBV27 to TRBJ2-1; D uncertain. The CDR3 runs to 12 residues. The germline V gene has CDR1 MNHEY and CDR2 SMNVEV (reference sequence). V lost 3 bases and J 9 bases, leaving 9 bases between the germline ends. This CDR3 is CASSFQAGEQFF. In DNA form, the CDR3 reads TGTGCCAGCAGTTTTCAGGCCGGTGAGCAGTTCTTC.

This sequence joins TRBV11-2 and TRBJ1-4; TRBD1 matches at 10 bases. The V gene's germline CDR1 is SGHAT and CDR2 FQNNGV. V gave up 5 bases and J gave up 5 bases; unmatched junction bases: 8. The CDR3 loop spans 16 amino acids. The CDR3 is CASSKFAGQGNEKLFF. The CDR3 DNA sequence: TGTGCCAGCAGCAAGTTCGCGGGACAGGGGAATGAAAAACTGTTTTTT.

The V and J genes are TRBV9 and TRBJ1-4; no reliable D call. Per germline, CDR1 SGDLS and CDR2 YYNGEE. V lost 4 bases, J lost 6 bases, and 13 bases lay in between. This CDR3 is 14 amino acids long. CDR3 region: CASSPDGRHEKLFF. The CDR3 region has the DNA TGTGCCAGCAGCCCGGACGGGAGACATGAAAAACTGTTTTTT.

The chain uses TRBV10-3 and TRBJ2-1; 9 bases line up with TRBD2. The CDR3 totals 16 residues. Germline-derived CDR1 and CDR2 are ENHRY and SYGVKD. The V and J ends lost 8 bases and 5 bases, in that order; junction bases with no gene match: 13. The CDR3 spells CAILREGPPRHNEQFF. The CDR3, as DNA: TGTGCCATCCTGCGGGAGGGCCCCCCCCGGCACAATGAGCAGTTCTTC.

The CDR3 reads CASSSGQSQETQYF. The CDR3 DNA is TGCGCCAGCAGCTCCGGACAGTCCCAAGAGACCCAGTACTTC. The V and J genes are TRBV5-1 and TRBJ2-5, with TRBD1 as a possible D gene (6 bases). The V gene's germline CDR1 is SGHRS and CDR2 YFSETQ. Trimming took 3 bases from V and 1 from J, leaving 10 bases between them. The CDR3 runs 14 residues.

The V and J genes are TRBV9 and TRBJ2-5; D is perhaps TRBD1 (6 bases). The CDR3 loop spans 16 amino acids. Germline V gives CDR1 SGDLS, CDR2 YYNGEE. The ends were cut back, 2 bases at V and 1 base at J, with 15 bases in the middle. CDR3 DNA sequence: TGTGCCAGCAGCGTTGGCAGGGGTGGAGGCCAAGAGACCCAGTACTTC. Its translation: CASSVGRGGGQETQYF.

The rearrangement uses TRBV10-3 and TRBJ1-3; perhaps TRBD1 as D (6 bases). Trimming cost V 6 bases and J 8 bases, with 14 bases left between them. This CDR3 is built from 13 residues. Germline V gene sequence: CDR1 ENHRY, CDR2 SYGVKD. The DNA of the CDR3 is TGTGCCATCAGGCTAGAGGGGGTACACACCATATATTTT. Translated, it gives CAIRLEGVHTIYF.

The rearrangement links TRBV9 to TRBJ1-6; 9 bases fit TRBD1. The V gene end was trimmed by 0 bases and the J gene end by 13 bases; junction bases not matched to a gene: 11. This CDR3 spans 16 amino acids. The germline V gene encodes CDR1 SGDLS and CDR2 YYNGEE. The CDR3 spells CASSVAPGTGNYPLHF. In DNA form, the CDR3 reads TGTGCCAGCAGCGTAGCCCCCGGGACAGGGAATTACCCCCTCCACTTT.

This clone came up once. DNA for the CDR3: TGTGCCAGTAGTAGCGTCGGAGTAGAGACCCAGTACTTC. Protein: CASSSVGVETQYF. The J gene is TRBJ2-5, the V gene TRBV19; no definite D call. This CDR3 spans 13 amino acids. Germline CDR1 LNHDA, CDR2 SQIVND (reference sequence). Trimming shortened V by 4 bases and J by 4 bases, and 10 bases separated the two germline ends.

This clone was detected only a few times. This chain joins TRBV2 and TRBJ1-2; maybe TRBD1 (5 bases). V lost 4 bases and J lost 6, with 15 bases in between. This CDR3 is 14 amino acids long. The germline V gene encodes CDR1 SNHLY and CDR2 FYNNEI. The CDR3 loop is CASSVFREGNGYTF. CDR3 DNA sequence: TGTGCCAGCAGTGTTTTCAGGGAAGGGAATGGCTACACCTTC.

This clone came up a few times. The chain is built from TRBV6-5 and TRBJ2-1; a weak D match, TRBD2 (6 bases). This CDR3 spans 16 amino acids. CDR1 is MNHEY and CDR2 is SVGAGI in the germline V gene. V gave up 1 base and J gave up 0 bases, with 10 bases separating them. The DNA for the CDR3 is TGTGCCAGCAGTTACTTGTCCGGGAGCTCCTACAATGAGCAGTTCTTC. Translated: CASSYLSGSSYNEQFF.

The CDR3 DNA is TGTGCCAGCAGTTACTCGTCGGTAGGGGATCGGGAAAAACTGTTTTTT. Its protein is CASSYSSVGDREKLFF. This chain connects TRBV6-6 to TRBJ1-4; D is perhaps TRBD1 (5 bases). CDR1 and CDR2 from the germline V gene are MNHNY and SVGAGI (reference sequence). The V end was cut by 0 bases, the J end by 8 bases, with 16 bases between. CDR3 length: 16 residues.

This clone was seen a single time. The chain joins TRBV2 to TRBJ1-1, with 7 bases fitting TRBD1. The germline CDR1 and CDR2 sequences are SNHLY and FYNNEI. V trimming: 3 bases; J trimming: 5 bases; junction bases outside the gene matches: 3. The CDR3 has 13 amino acids. The CDR3 DNA sequence: TGTGCCAGCAGTGACAGGGGGTTTACTGAAGCTTTCTTT. Protein sequence: CASSDRGFTEAFF.

The V and J genes are TRBV28 and TRBJ2-1; perhaps TRBD2 as D (5 bases). Germline assignment: CDR1 MDHEN and CDR2 SYDVKM. Trimming took off 2 bases at V and 4 bases at J, with 12 bases between the two ends. This CDR3 contains 15 residues. CDR3 loop: CASSLRGKGYNEQFF. The DNA of the CDR3 is TGTGCCAGCAGTTTAAGAGGGAAAGGGTACAATGAGCAGTTCTTC.

This clone was found a few times. The chain couples TRBV30 to TRBJ2-2, with D maybe TRBD1 (6 bases). Germline V gene sequence: CDR1 GTSNPN, CDR2 SVGIG (reference sequence). V lost 3 bases to trimming and J lost 5 bases, with 10 bases between them. This CDR3 contains 13 residues. Here the CDR3 reads CAWSTGWTGELFF. The CDR3 DNA sequence: TGTGCCTGGAGCACAGGGTGGACCGGGGAGCTGTTTTTT.

V usage is TRBV5-1 and J usage is TRBJ2-1; 16 bases match TRBD2. Trimming at V came to 5 bases and at J to 2 bases, leaving 1 base not matched to a gene. This CDR3 comprises 16 residues. Germline V gene lookup returns CDR1 SGHRS and CDR2 YFSETQ. CDR3 protein: CASSGTSGRAYNEQFF. Written as DNA, the CDR3 is TGCGCCAGCAGTGGGACTAGCGGGAGGGCCTACAATGAGCAGTTCTTC. The variable domain in full, with the rest retrieved from reference TRBV5-1 and TRBJ2-1, is KAGVTQTPRYLIKTRGQQVTLSCSPISGHRSVSWYQQTPGQGLQFLFEYFSETQRNKGNFPGRFSGRQFSNSRSEMNVSTLELGDSALYLCASSGTSGRAYNEQFFGPGTRLTVL.

The chain links TRBV3-1 (or the pseudogene TRBV3-2) to TRBJ2-5; D may be TRBD1 (6 bases). The V gene's germline CDR1 is LGHDT and CDR2 YNNKEL (reference sequence). Trimming left V 1 base short and J 5 bases short, with 11 bases between. The CDR3 extends over 14 amino acids. Here the CDR3 reads CASSQVQGSETQYF. As DNA, the CDR3 is TGTGCCAGCAGCCAAGTGCAGGGGAGCGAGACCCAGTACTTC.

This chain uses TRBV12-3 or TRBV12-4 with TRBJ1-5, with D perhaps TRBD1 (5 bases). The CDR3 length is 13 residues. Trimming stripped 9 bases from V and 3 bases from J, with 12 bases between. The CDR3 bases are TGTGCCAGTGGGGGAGGGAACAATCAGCCCCAGCATTTT. The encoded protein is CASGGGNNQPQHF.

The chain recombines TRBV6-1 with TRBJ2-2; the match to TRBD2 covers 12 bases. The CDR3 spans 16 residues. V lost 4 bases to trimming and J lost 4 bases; unmatched junction nucleotides: 4. CDR1 and CDR2 (germline): MNHNS, SASEGT. The CDR3 nucleotides are TGTGCCAGCAGTGCGACTAGCGGGAGAGGCACCGGGGAGCTGTTTTTT. This gives the protein CASSATSGRGTGELFF.

This chain connects TRBV18 to TRBJ1-2, with no clear D. This CDR3 is built from 15 residues. Trimming took off 2 bases at V and 1 base at J, with 11 bases between the two ends. In germline, CDR1 is KGHSH, CDR2 LQKENI. The DNA of the CDR3 is TGTGCCAGCTCACCATCATCAGGCATTAACTATGGCTACACCTTC. This sequence encodes CASSPSSGINYGYTF.

V usage is TRBV5-8 and J usage is TRBJ2-3; D is perhaps TRBD2 (5 bases). The CDR3 has 14 residues. The germline V gene has CDR1 SGHTS and CDR2 YDEGEE. The V end was cut by 0 bases, the J end by 3 bases, with 8 bases between. Here the CDR3 DNA reads TGTGCCAGCAGCTTGGTGCTAGCAACAGATACGCAGTATTTT. It is translated as CASSLVLATDTQYF. The full variable domain, its missing parts supplied by reference TRBV5-8 and TRBJ2-3, is EAGVTQSPTHLIKTRGQQATLRCSPISGHTSVYWYQQALGLGLQFLLWYDEGEERNRGNFPPRFSGRQFPNYSSELNVNALELEDSALYLCASSLVLATDTQYFGPGTRLTVL.

This rearrangement joins TRBV7-3 to TRBJ1-2, with 8 bases matching TRBD1. The CDR3 has 15 residues. Germline CDR1 reads SGHTA; CDR2 reads FQGTGA. V shed 0 bases, J shed 2 bases, and the junction held 2 bases outside the gene matches. CDR3 nucleotide sequence: TGTGCCAGCAGCTTAACCAGACAGGGGAACTATGGCTACACCTTC. It yields the protein CASSLTRQGNYGYTF.

J is TRBJ2-7 and V is TRBV4-2, with no clear D. The CDR3 is 15 residues long. V gave up 0 bases and J gave up 6 bases, with 15 bases separating them. CDR1 is LGHNA and CDR2 is YNFKEQ in the germline V gene. CDR3 DNA: TGTGCCAGCAGCCAAGAAGACTGGCGATCCGCCGAGCAGTACTTC. Translating it yields CASSQEDWRSAEQYF.

The V and J genes are TRBV5-1 and TRBJ2-3, with TRBD2 matching 12 bases. CDR1 and CDR2 (germline): SGHRS, YFSETQ. Losses at the gene ends were 0 bases for V and 2 bases for J; bases not matched to a gene: 13. The CDR3 runs to 20 residues. Here the CDR3 reads CASSLGRTSGTQLPTDTQYF. The DNA of the CDR3 is TGCGCCAGCAGCTTGGGCCGGACTAGCGGGACGCAGTTGCCCACAGATACGCAGTATTTT.

The chain links TRBV7-9 to TRBJ2-6; D is uncertain. Trimming removed 8 bases from V and 0 bases from J, with 5 bases in between. The CDR3 loop spans 13 amino acids. Germline V gives CDR1 SEHNR, CDR2 FQNEAQ (reference sequence). The CDR3 is CASLNSGANVLTF. The CDR3 DNA sequence: TGTGCCAGCTTAAACTCTGGGGCCAACGTCCTGACTTTC.

This clone was observed once. The CDR3 loop is CASSAWDLSTDTQYF. In nucleotides, the CDR3 is TGTGCCAGCAGCGCCTGGGACTTGAGCACAGATACGCAGTATTTT. This rearrangement joins TRBV9 to TRBJ2-3; tentative D call: TRBD2 (6 bases). Germline CDR1 is SGDLS and CDR2 is YYNGEE. The V end lost 3 bases, the J end lost 0 bases, and 11 bases lay between the germline ends. The CDR3 consists of 15 residues.

This chain uses TRBV24-1 with TRBJ2-7, with TRBD2 as a possible D gene (5 bases). V lost 2 bases and J 1 base, leaving 8 bases between the germline ends. From germline, CDR1 is KGHDR and CDR2 SFDVKD. The CDR3 runs 14 residues. CDR3 in DNA: TGTGCCACCAGTGATTCTAGCTCGTCCTACGAGCAGTACTTC. It translates to CATSDSSSSYEQYF.

CDR3 DNA sequence: TGTGCCAGCAGTGTCGGACAGGGGGGGGGCACAGATACGCAGTATTTT. Amino acid sequence: CASSVGQGGGTDTQYF. The chain has TRBV25-1 and TRBJ2-3; 10 nucleotides agree with TRBD1. After removal of 4 bases from V and 1 base from J, the junction contained 5 bases not matched to a gene. Per the germline V gene, CDR1 is MGHDK and CDR2 is SYGVNS. The CDR3 extends over 16 amino acids.

This chain uses TRBV7-9 with TRBJ2-7; D gene ambiguous. The germline V and J ends were trimmed by 2 bases and 1 base, with 6 bases remaining between them. Per the germline V gene, CDR1 is SEHNR and CDR2 is FQNEAQ (reference sequence). This CDR3 spans 13 amino acids. The DNA for the CDR3 is TGTGCCAGCAGCTTATCTAGATCCTACGAGCAGTACTTC. Translating gives CASSLSRSYEQYF.

The J gene is TRBJ2-3, the V gene TRBV28; 12 positions match TRBD2. V was clipped by 5 bases and J by 7 bases; unmatched bases: 7. Germline V gives CDR1 MDHEN, CDR2 SYDVKM. CDR3 length equals 15 residues. The CDR3 reads CASSPPTSGSYTQYF. The CDR3 DNA reads as TGTGCCAGCAGTCCCCCGACTAGCGGGAGTTATACGCAGTATTTT.

The chain combines TRBV7-9 with TRBJ2-2; D might be TRBD1 (5 bases). V was shortened by 2 bases and J by 7 bases, with 11 bases between the two germline ends. Per germline, CDR1 SEHNR and CDR2 FQNEAQ (reference sequence). The CDR3 has 14 residues. CDR3 sequence (DNA): TGTGCCAGCAGCTTAAGAATCAGGGACGGGGAGCTGTTTTTT. It codes for CASSLRIRDGELFF.